This TCR beta chain was recovered during a study of CXCR3-negative and CXCR3-positive naive CD8 T cells. Study context: Every library held about 1.5 +/- 0.3 million TRB reads, and the total came to around 130 million. Whole-study results and caveats: Naive CXCR3-positive and CXCR3-negative cells shared TRBV-TRBJ usage; memory cells diverged. When CXCR3-positive naive cells were set against CXCR3-negative naive cells, the former had more hydrophobic TRB CDR3s. Each naive subset displayed comparably high diversity, whereas memory CD8+ cells displayed much lower diversity.

Via 5' RACE with UMI labels, TRB cDNA libraries were prepared. From its re-call of the 5' RACE reads, TCRdb lists each CDR3 protein once, without DNA. The table for this sample gives about 130,000 distinct CDR3 sequences. As to this clonotype: Antigen unknown.

A CD45RO-CCR7+CD27+CD95- profile was what naive CD8+ T cells displayed. CDR1 and CDR2 (germline): LGHNA, YSLEER. The CDR3 covers 15 residues. The sequence was collected from a human donor in good health. Some clones in this sample may be carry-over from other donors' samples. The specimen sequenced was naive CXCR3+ CD8+ T cells from blood. Stated subset: CD45RO-CCR7+CD27+CD95- naive CD8+ T cells expressing CXCR3 (TNR3+). The chain uses TRBV4-3 and TRBJ2-1; the D gene TCRdb calls, TRBD1, cannot be checked with no DNA. The CDR3: CASSQDRVSYNEQFF.